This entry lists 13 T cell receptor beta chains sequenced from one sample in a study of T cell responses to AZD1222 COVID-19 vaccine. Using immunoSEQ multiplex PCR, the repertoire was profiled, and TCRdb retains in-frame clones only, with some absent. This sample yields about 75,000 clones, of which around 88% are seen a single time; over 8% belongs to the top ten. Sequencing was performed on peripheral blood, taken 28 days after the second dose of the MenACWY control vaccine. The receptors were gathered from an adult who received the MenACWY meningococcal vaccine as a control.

CDR3 bases: TGTGCCAGCAGCCAAGTAGCAATAGAGGGAGCCGGGGAGCTGTTTTTT. This gives the protein CASSQVAIEGAGELFF. The rearrangement uses TRBV4-2 and TRBJ2-2; perhaps TRBD2 as D (5 bases). V lost 1 base and J lost 6, with 15 bases in between. The germline CDR1 and CDR2 sequences are LGHNA and YNFKEQ. The CDR3 length is 16 residues.

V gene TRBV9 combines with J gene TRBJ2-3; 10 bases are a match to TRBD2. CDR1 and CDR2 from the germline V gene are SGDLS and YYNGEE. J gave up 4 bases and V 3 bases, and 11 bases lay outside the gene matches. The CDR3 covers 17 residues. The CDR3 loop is CASSARERGGRPDTQYF. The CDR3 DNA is TGTGCCAGCAGCGCCCGAGAGCGGGGGGGCCGCCCAGATACGCAGTATTTT.

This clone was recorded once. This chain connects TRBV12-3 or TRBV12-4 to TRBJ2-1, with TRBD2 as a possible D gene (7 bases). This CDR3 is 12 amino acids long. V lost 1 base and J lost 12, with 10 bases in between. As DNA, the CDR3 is TGTGCCAGCAGTTTAGAGGGGGGGGCGCAGTTCTTC. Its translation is CASSLEGGAQFF.

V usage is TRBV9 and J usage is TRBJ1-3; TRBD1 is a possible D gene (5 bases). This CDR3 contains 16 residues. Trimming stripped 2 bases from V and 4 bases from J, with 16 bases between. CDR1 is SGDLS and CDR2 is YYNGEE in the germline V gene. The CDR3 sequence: CASSVTPQGTGNTIYF. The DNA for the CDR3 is TGTGCCAGCAGCGTGACACCTCAGGGTACCGGAAACACCATATATTTT.

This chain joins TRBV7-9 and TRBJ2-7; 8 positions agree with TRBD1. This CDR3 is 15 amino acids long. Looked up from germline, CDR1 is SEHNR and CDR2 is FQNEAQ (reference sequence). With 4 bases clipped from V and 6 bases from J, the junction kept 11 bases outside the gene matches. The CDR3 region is CASSSAGGLQLEQYF. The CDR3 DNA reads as TGTGCCAGCAGCTCAGCAGGGGGCTTACAGCTCGAGCAGTACTTC.

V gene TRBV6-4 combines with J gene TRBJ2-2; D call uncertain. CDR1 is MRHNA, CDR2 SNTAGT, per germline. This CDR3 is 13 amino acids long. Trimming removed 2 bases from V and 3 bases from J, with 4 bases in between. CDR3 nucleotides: TGTGCCAGCAGTGACAGGGACACCGGGGAGCTGTTTTTT. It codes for CASSDRDTGELFF.

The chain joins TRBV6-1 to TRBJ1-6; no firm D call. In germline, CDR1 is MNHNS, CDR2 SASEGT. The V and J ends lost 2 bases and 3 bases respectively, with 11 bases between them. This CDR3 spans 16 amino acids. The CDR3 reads CASSEIPDNYNSPLHF. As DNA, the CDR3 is TGTGCCAGCAGTGAAATTCCAGATAACTATAATTCACCCCTCCACTTT.

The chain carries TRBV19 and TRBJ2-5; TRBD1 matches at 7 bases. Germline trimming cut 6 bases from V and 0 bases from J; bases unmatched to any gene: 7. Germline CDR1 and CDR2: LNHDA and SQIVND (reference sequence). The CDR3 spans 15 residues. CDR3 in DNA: TGTGCCAGTAGCCCCGGGACAGTGTACCAAGAGACCCAGTACTTC. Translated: CASSPGTVYQETQYF.

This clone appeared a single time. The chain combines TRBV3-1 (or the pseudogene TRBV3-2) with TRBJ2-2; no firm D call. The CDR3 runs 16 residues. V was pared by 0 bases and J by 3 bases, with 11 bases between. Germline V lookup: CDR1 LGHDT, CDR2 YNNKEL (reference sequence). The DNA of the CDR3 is TGTGCCAGCAGCCAAGATGGCAGGAGCTACACCGGGGAGCTGTTTTTT. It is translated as CASSQDGRSYTGELFF.

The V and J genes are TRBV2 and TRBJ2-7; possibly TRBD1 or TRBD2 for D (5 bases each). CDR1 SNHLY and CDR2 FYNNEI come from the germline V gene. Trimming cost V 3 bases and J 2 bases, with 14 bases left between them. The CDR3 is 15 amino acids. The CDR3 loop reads CASSDRTTRTYEQYF. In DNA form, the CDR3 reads TGTGCCAGCAGTGACAGGACAACTAGGACCTACGAGCAGTACTTC.

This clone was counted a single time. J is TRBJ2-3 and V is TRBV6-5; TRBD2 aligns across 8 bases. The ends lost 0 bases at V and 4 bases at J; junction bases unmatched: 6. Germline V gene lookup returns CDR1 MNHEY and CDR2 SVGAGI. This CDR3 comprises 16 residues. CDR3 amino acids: CASSYSRRGVSDTQYF. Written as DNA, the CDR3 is TGTGCCAGCAGTTACTCGCGGCGGGGGGTCTCAGATACGCAGTATTTT.

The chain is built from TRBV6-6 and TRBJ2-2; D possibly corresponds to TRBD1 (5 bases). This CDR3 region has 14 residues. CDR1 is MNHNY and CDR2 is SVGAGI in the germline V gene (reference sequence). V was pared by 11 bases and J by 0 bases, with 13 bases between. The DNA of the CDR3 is TGTGCCGCCAGAGAGACAGCGAACACCGGGGAGCTGTTTTTT. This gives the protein CAARETANTGELFF.

CDR3 region: CASSSYGGARGTDTQYF. The CDR3 bases are TGTGCCAGCAGTTCCTATGGGGGCGCAAGGGGCACAGATACGCAGTATTTT. The chain uses TRBV28 and TRBJ2-3, with D possibly being TRBD1 (6 bases). V lost 4 bases and J 1 base, leaving 18 bases between the germline ends. Looked up from germline, CDR1 is MDHEN and CDR2 is SYDVKM. The CDR3 is 17 amino acids.